This section outlines one T cell receptor (beta chain) sequence together with its context. The protocol was immunoSEQ multiplex PCR, while the TCRdb copy is restricted to in-frame clones and leaves out a portion. The sample contains some 350,000 clones, nearly 90% of which appear only once. These data originate in a study of blood T cell repertoires in COVID-19. As for the study in general: Samples of COVID-19 (acute and convalescent) were obtained from the United States, Italy and Spain.

The CDR3 consists of 11 residues. V was pared by 9 bases and J by 5 bases, with 9 bases between. CDR1 and CDR2 from the germline V gene are SEHNR and FQNEAQ (reference sequence). Sequencing input: peripheral blood. This chain links TRBV7-9 with TRBJ2-3; TRBD1 might be the D (5 bases). The receptor's source is a man younger than 35 with active or convalescent COVID-19. The CDR3 sequence: CARQAGDTQYF. The CDR3 nucleotides read TGTGCCAGACAGGCCGGAGATACGCAGTATTTT.